A single T cell receptor (beta chain) is shown here with its context. The sample is drawn from a study of blood T cell repertoires in COVID-19. Across the whole study: Samples representing acute and convalescent COVID-19 were sourced from the United States, Italy and Spain.

Trimming took 1 base from V and 8 from J, leaving 20 bases between them. The CDR3 loop spans 16 amino acids. Germline lookup yields CDR1 SGHTA and CDR2 FQGNSA. The assay was immunoSEQ multiplex PCR, and TCRdb's table has in-frame clones only and misses some. There are about 52,000 clones in the sample; around 92% occur only once, and 7% to 9% lies in the top ten. The sequencing input was peripheral blood. The chain links TRBV7-2 to TRBJ1-2; D perhaps matches TRBD1 (5 bases). This clonotype originated in a man at least 80 years old with active or convalescent COVID-19. CDR3 nucleotides: TGTGCCAGCAGCTTAGGACCCCCAGGGCAGGGAGGCGGCTACACCTTC. This gives the protein CASSLGPPGQGGGYTF.